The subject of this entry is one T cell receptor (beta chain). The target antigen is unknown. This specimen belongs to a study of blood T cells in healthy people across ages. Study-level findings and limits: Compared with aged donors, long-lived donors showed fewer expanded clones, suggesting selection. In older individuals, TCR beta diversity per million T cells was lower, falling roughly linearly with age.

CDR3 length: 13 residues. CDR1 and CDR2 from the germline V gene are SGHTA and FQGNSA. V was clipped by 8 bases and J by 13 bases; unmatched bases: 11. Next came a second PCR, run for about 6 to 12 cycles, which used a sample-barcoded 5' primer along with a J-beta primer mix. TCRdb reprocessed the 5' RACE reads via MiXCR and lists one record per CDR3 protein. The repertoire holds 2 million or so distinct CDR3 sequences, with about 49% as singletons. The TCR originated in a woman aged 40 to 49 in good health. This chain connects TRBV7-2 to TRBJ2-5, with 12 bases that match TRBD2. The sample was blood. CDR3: CASPASSGGATYF. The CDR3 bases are TGTGCCAGCCCTGCTTCTAGCGGGGGGGCTACGTACTTC.